This section outlines one T cell receptor beta chain sequence together with its context. Its antigen is as yet unknown. The sample comes from a study of T cells in Graves' hyperthyroidism and ophthalmopathy. Disease duration was under 3 months in the ophthalmopathy patients, who also had a Clinical Activity Score of at least 3 and a NOSPECS grade of at least 4. Diagnosis relied on clinical symptoms, serum thyroxine and TRAb, thyroid ultrasound and orbital computed tomography. Amplification yielded TCR beta CDR3 regions, with RNA transcripts as the source. Initially, a first-round RT-PCR of the TCR CDR3 employed the HTBI primer set. TCRdb re-analysed the multiplex PCR reads in MiXCR, keeping a single row per CDR3 protein. The profile covers 30,000 to 40,000 distinct CDR3 sequences, with 52% appearing a single time and roughly a sixth taken by the ten largest. Whole-study findings and limits: Researchers found most expanded thyroid clonotypes above 0.001 in blood as well.

Deletions cut 6 bases from V and 7 bases from J, with 16 bases between. The germline V gene encodes CDR1 DFQATT and CDR2 SNEGSKA (reference sequence). CDR3 length: 13 residues. The TCR sequence derives from a man between 40 and 49 years old with Graves' ophthalmopathy. The V and J genes are TRBV20-1 and TRBJ1-5; the D gene is possibly TRBD1 (5 bases). Sequenced sample: blood. The CDR3 DNA is TGCAGTGCCCCGGGACTAGCGAAACAGCCCCAGCATTTT. This sequence encodes CSAPGLAKQPQHF.